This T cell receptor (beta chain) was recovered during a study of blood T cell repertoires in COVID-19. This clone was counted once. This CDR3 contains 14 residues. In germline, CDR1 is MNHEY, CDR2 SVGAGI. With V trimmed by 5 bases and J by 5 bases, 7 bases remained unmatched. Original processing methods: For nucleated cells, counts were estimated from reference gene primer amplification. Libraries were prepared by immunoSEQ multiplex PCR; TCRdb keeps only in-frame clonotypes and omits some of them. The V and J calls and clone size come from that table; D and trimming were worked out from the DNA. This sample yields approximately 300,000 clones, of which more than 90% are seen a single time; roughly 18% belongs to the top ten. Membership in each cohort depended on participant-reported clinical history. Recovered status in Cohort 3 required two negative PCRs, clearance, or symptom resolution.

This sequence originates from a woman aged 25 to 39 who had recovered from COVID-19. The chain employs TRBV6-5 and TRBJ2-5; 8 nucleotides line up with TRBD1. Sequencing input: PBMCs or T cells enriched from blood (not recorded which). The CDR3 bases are TGTGCCAGCAGTACTCAGGGGGCTTTGGAGACCCAGTACTTC. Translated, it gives CASSTQGALETQYF.